The rows below give T cell receptor beta chains drawn from one sample of a study of tumor-infiltrating lymphocytes in localized non-small cell lung cancer. Here immunoSEQ multiplex PCR was the method, and the copy in TCRdb shows in-frame clones only, minus some. In the table there are fewer than 20,000 clones, 55% to 80% of which are singletons. Sequenced material: lung tumor tissue. The receptors were gathered from a human donor with non-small cell lung cancer. Each CDR3 is given with its conserved first and last residue. The order of the fields is J gene, V gene, clone size, D gene, CDR3 protein, CDR3 DNA. The D gene is left open where the match is weak. A clone size is listed for some rows: how often the clone was seen (once, few, many), or a class if it is expanded.

J: TRBJ2-7; V: TRBV5-1; size: -; D: TRBD1; CDR3: CASSDQGAAYEQYF; DNA: TGCGCCAGCAGTGATCAGGGGGCCGCCTACGAGCAGTACTTC
J: TRBJ2-3; V: TRBV28; size: few; D: -; CDR3: CASTPDYRSRTDTQYF; DNA: TGTGCCAGCACCCCGGACTATAGGTCTCGCACAGATACGCAGTATTTT
J: TRBJ2-7; V: TRBV27; size: -; D: -; CDR3: CASSHDSREQYF; DNA: TGTGCCAGCAGCCACGATAGCCGCGAGCAGTACTTC
J: TRBJ2-7; V: TRBV27; size: -; D: -; CDR3: CASLSGSSYEQYF; DNA: TGTGCCAGCCTAAGTGGGAGCTCCTACGAGCAGTACTTC
J: TRBJ1-6; V: TRBV6-4; size: few; D: -; CDR3: CASSSTINSPLHF; DNA: TGTGCCAGCTCCTCGACAATTAATTCACCCCTCCACTTT
J: TRBJ1-1; V: TRBV28; size: -; D: TRBD1; CDR3: CASRLPGTGAEAFF; DNA: TGTGCCAGCAGACTTCCCGGGACAGGGGCTGAAGCTTTCTTT
J: TRBJ1-1; V: TRBV11-2; size: -; D: -; CDR3: CASSSIPRGTGTEAFF; DNA: TGTGCCAGCAGCTCAATACCCCGGGGGACGGGCACTGAAGCTTTCTTT
J: TRBJ2-3; V: TRBV7-2; size: -; D: -; CDR3: CASSFVGSGTDTQYF; DNA: TGTGCCAGCAGCTTCGTTGGGTCTGGCACAGATACGCAGTATTTT
J: TRBJ2-5; V: TRBV6-4; size: -; D: TRBD1; CDR3: CARNMTGNVMETQYF; DNA: TGTGCCAGGAACATGACAGGGAATGTAATGGAGACCCAGTACTTC
J: TRBJ2-3; V: TRBV6-4; size: -; D: TRBD2; CDR3: CASRVSGGADTQYF; DNA: TGTGCCAGCAGAGTTAGCGGGGGGGCCGATACGCAGTATTTT
J: TRBJ1-5; V: TRBV4-1; size: -; D: -; CDR3: CASSQGVGAGQPQHF; DNA: TGCGCCAGCAGCCAAGGGGTAGGGGCTGGTCAGCCCCAGCATTTT
J: TRBJ2-2; V: TRBV6-5; size: -; D: -; CDR3: CASRGDRNTGELFF; DNA: TGTGCCAGCAGGGGGGACCGAAACACCGGGGAGCTGTTTTTT
J: TRBJ1-1; V: TRBV19; size: few; D: -; CDR3: CASSITTGGEAFF; DNA: TGTGCCAGTAGTATCACGACAGGAGGTGAAGCTTTCTTT
J: TRBJ1-2; V: TRBV10-1; size: -; D: -; CDR3: CASSAGPYPGYTF; DNA: TGCGCCAGCAGTGCTGGCCCCTATCCTGGCTACACCTTC
J: TRBJ1-5; V: TRBV28; size: -; D: -; CDR3: CASRKMDRPQHF; DNA: TGTGCCAGCAGGAAAATGGACCGGCCCCAGCATTTT
J: TRBJ2-2; V: TRBV5-1; size: few; D: -; CDR3: CASSLVVAGAHGELFF; DNA: TGCGCCAGCAGCTTGGTAGTCGCGGGGGCGCACGGGGAGCTGTTTTTT
J: TRBJ2-5; V: TRBV7-2; size: -; D: TRBD1; CDR3: CASSSQGAFGETQYF; DNA: TGTGCCAGCAGTAGTCAGGGGGCGTTCGGGGAGACCCAGTACTTC
J: TRBJ2-3; V: TRBV28; size: -; D: -; CDR3: CASRVREGTQYF; DNA: TGTGCCAGCAGGGTCCGGGAAGGTACGCAGTATTTT
J: TRBJ1-1; V: TRBV6-1; size: few; D: TRBD1; CDR3: CASSEGGQGTEAFF; DNA: TGTGCCAGCAGTGAAGGGGGACAGGGAACTGAAGCTTTCTTT
J: TRBJ1-2; V: TRBV9; size: -; D: -; CDR3: CASSAAQGGYTF; DNA: TGTGCCAGCAGCGCCGCCCAGGGTGGCTACACCTTC
J: TRBJ1-2; V: TRBV20-1; size: -; D: TRBD1; CDR3: CSARDRAGYTF; DNA: TGCAGTGCTAGGGACAGGGCCGGCTACACCTTC
J: TRBJ2-1; V: TRBV18; size: -; D: TRBD2; CDR3: CASSPGPGLAGQNEQFF; DNA: TGTGCCAGCTCACCAGGACCGGGACTAGCGGGGCAGAATGAGCAGTTCTTC
J: TRBJ1-1; V: TRBV19; size: -; D: -; CDR3: CASSALQGRPNTEAFF; DNA: TGTGCCAGTAGTGCCTTACAGGGACGACCGAACACTGAAGCTTTCTTT
J: TRBJ1-1; V: TRBV23-1; size: -; D: -; CDR3: CASSQILGGSSEAFF; DNA: TGCGCCAGCAGTCAAATCCTCGGTGGTAGTTCCGAAGCTTTCTTT
J: TRBJ2-5; V: TRBV29-1; size: -; D: TRBD2; CDR3: CSVWTSGGRETQYF; DNA: TGCAGCGTTTGGACTAGCGGTGGTAGGGAGACCCAGTACTTC
J: TRBJ2-7; V: TRBV2; size: -; D: -; CDR3: CASSPGLFARYEQYF; DNA: TGTGCCAGCAGCCCCGGCCTCTTCGCCCGGTACGAGCAGTACTTC
J: TRBJ1-5; V: TRBV7-2; size: few; D: -; CDR3: CASSLSGPEPQHF; DNA: TGTGCCAGCAGCTTGTCCGGCCCTGAGCCCCAGCATTTT
J: TRBJ2-2; V: TRBV7-2; size: -; D: -; CDR3: CASSLYGSRGGELFF; DNA: TGTGCCAGCAGCTTATACGGGAGTAGGGGCGGGGAGCTGTTTTTT
J: TRBJ2-7; V: TRBV18; size: -; D: TRBD2; CDR3: CASSPQAGVQEQYF; DNA: TGTGCCAGCTCACCACAGGCGGGAGTTCAAGAGCAGTACTTC
J: TRBJ1-2; V: TRBV2; size: -; D: -; CDR3: CASSDRDTDGYTF; DNA: TGTGCCAGCAGTGATCGTGACACCGATGGCTACACCTTC
J: TRBJ2-7; V: TRBV14; size: -; D: -; CDR3: CASRRGGTYEQYF; DNA: TGTGCCAGCAGACGTGGAGGAACCTACGAGCAGTACTTC
J: TRBJ2-7; V: TRBV27; size: -; D: -; CDR3: CASSPRRGGAAGVEQYF; DNA: TGTGCCAGCAGCCCCAGGAGGGGTGGGGCTGCCGGGGTCGAGCAGTACTTC
J: TRBJ1-1; V: TRBV6-5; size: -; D: -; CDR3: CASSKDRRVNTEAFF; DNA: TGTGCCAGCAGCAAAGACAGGCGCGTGAACACTGAAGCTTTCTTT
J: TRBJ1-1; V: TRBV18; size: -; D: -; CDR3: CASSPPIQGGRGTEAFF; DNA: TGTGCCAGCTCACCACCGATACAGGGAGGTAGGGGCACTGAAGCTTTCTTT
J: TRBJ2-3; V: TRBV15; size: once; D: -; CDR3: CATSREGGATDTQYF; DNA: TGTGCCACCAGCAGAGAAGGAGGGGCCACAGATACGCAGTATTTT
J: TRBJ2-1; V: TRBV28; size: -; D: -; CDR3: CASSYQGGGSTRFF; DNA: TGTGCCAGCAGTTACCAGGGGGGCGGGAGTACTCGGTTCTTC
J: TRBJ2-1; V: TRBV30; size: once; D: -; CDR3: CAWGGGPNEQFF; DNA: TGTGCCTGGGGGGGCGGACCCAATGAGCAGTTCTTC
J: TRBJ2-3; V: TRBV6-1; size: -; D: -; CDR3: CASSDRTGQFLDTQYF; DNA: TGTGCCAGCAGTGATAGAACAGGCCAGTTTTTGGATACGCAGTATTTT
J: TRBJ2-7; V: TRBV7-2; size: -; D: TRBD2; CDR3: CASSLLAGVKYEQYF; DNA: TGTGCCAGCAGCTTACTAGCGGGGGTTAAATACGAGCAGTACTTC
J: TRBJ2-7; V: TRBV6-5; size: few; D: TRBD1; CDR3: CASRSGQGIGEQYF; DNA: TGTGCCAGCAGGTCGGGACAGGGGATTGGCGAGCAGTACTTC
J: TRBJ2-7; V: TRBV6-5; size: once; D: TRBD1; CDR3: CASRDPRTGSYEQYF; DNA: TGTGCCAGCAGGGATCCGAGGACAGGATCCTACGAGCAGTACTTC
J: TRBJ2-7; V: TRBV5-1; size: -; D: TRBD2; CDR3: CASSLAERGTYEQYF; DNA: TGCGCCAGCAGCTTGGCCGAGCGGGGGACCTACGAGCAGTACTTC
J: TRBJ2-1; V: TRBV7-8; size: once; D: -; CDR3: CASSLAGGYYNEQFF; DNA: TGTGCCAGCAGCTTAGCGGGAGGCTACTACAATGAGCAGTTCTTC
J: TRBJ2-1; V: TRBV4-2; size: -; D: -; CDR3: CASSQQSPYDEQFF; DNA: TGTGCCAGCAGCCAACAATCCCCTTATGATGAGCAGTTCTTC
J: TRBJ1-1; V: TRBV2; size: -; D: -; CDR3: CASNGGWATEAFF; DNA: TGTGCCAGCAACGGGGGGTGGGCAACTGAAGCTTTCTTT
J: TRBJ1-2; V: TRBV19; size: -; D: TRBD1; CDR3: CASSVGQGVDYGYTF; DNA: TGTGCCAGTAGTGTGGGACAGGGAGTCGACTATGGCTACACCTTC
J: TRBJ1-2; V: TRBV27; size: -; D: -; CDR3: CASSLQASRRLGGYTF; DNA: TGTGCCAGCAGTTTACAAGCCAGCAGGCGCCTCGGAGGCTACACCTTC
J: TRBJ2-7; V: TRBV11-3; size: -; D: -; CDR3: CASSLSTGSEQYF; DNA: TGTGCCAGCAGCTTGAGCACCGGGAGCGAGCAGTACTTC
J: TRBJ2-1; V: TRBV7-2; size: -; D: -; CDR3: CASSVPVRYNEQFF; DNA: TGTGCCAGCAGCGTCCCGGTGCGATACAATGAGCAGTTCTTC
J: TRBJ2-1; V: TRBV7-9; size: -; D: -; CDR3: CASSLAWGGRNNEQFF; DNA: TGTGCCAGCAGCCTGGCGTGGGGGGGCAGGAACAATGAGCAGTTCTTC
J: TRBJ2-2; V: TRBV5-6; size: -; D: TRBD2; CDR3: CASSLLPRTSRNTGELFF; DNA: TGTGCCAGCAGCTTACTTCCCAGGACTAGCAGGAACACCGGGGAGCTGTTTTTT
J: TRBJ2-7; V: TRBV6-5; size: -; D: -; CDR3: CASGDSAGLYEQYF; DNA: TGTGCCAGCGGGGACAGCGCGGGACTCTACGAGCAGTACTTC
J: TRBJ2-1; V: TRBV7-9; size: -; D: TRBD2; CDR3: CASSWGLAENNEQFF; DNA: TGTGCCAGCAGCTGGGGACTAGCGGAAAACAATGAGCAGTTCTTC